The T cell receptor beta chain described here comes from a study of T cell repertoires in cytomegalovirus infection (dated by TCRdb to about 2019). For the wider study: Peptide stimulations targeted recently identified HLA-C-restricted CMV epitopes, whose presentation resists viral immunomodulation, together with well-studied HLA-B-restricted epitopes. Donor HLA type was relevant to the analysis, because carriage of CMV infection together with the matching HLA type was indicated by public TCR beta signatures. What the research found in general, with its limitations: The ex vivo response was dominated by HLA-C-restricted CMV-specific TCR beta clonotypes, which also provided the single most frequent clonotype in two of eight donors. In both this cohort and an independent roughly 330-donor cohort, the cumulative frequency of public TCR beta family members distinguished carriers of CMV infection plus the relevant HLA type.

The sample was run on an Illumina HiSeq 1500. The raw public data were reprocessed by TCRdb itself: fastp quality trimming at Q25, MiXCR clonotype calling, in-frame beta chains only. Rows with one shared CDR3 protein collapse into an entry with the most common genes and DNA. This sample gives hundreds of thousands of distinct CDR3 sequences in total; around 31% of them show up just once. The ten largest clones represent more than 12% of the sample. The germline V gene provides CDR1 SQVTM and CDR2 ANQGSEA. The CDR3 covers 12 residues, taking in both the cysteine and the phenylalanine. The CDR3 DNA has 36 bases and is translated from base 1. V loses 4 bases of germline sequence and J loses 0 bases, and the interval between the two ends is 7 bases. Per the publication, the treatment or condition label means: in vitro stimulation with specific CMV peptide epitopes to enrich CMV-specific T cells. This clonotype was seen a few times. This receptor's antigen is unknown. Base-call qualities are not available, and no considerably larger clone is one nucleotide away.

This sample comprised cultured CD8+ T cells from PBMCs, obtained from culture after CMV antigen stimulation. The sequence was obtained from a human donor in good health (CMV status not recorded). Some clones in this sample may be carry-over from other donors' samples. Recombination connected TRBV29-1 to TRBJ2-7; the D gene remains uncertain. The base sequence is TGCAGCGTTGGGGGATTCTCCTACGAGCAGTACTTC. Protein translation: CSVGGFSYEQYF.